The present T cell receptor (beta chain) was sequenced within a study of Graves' ophthalmopathy and Graves' hyperthyroidism. The study amplified TCR beta CDR3 regions using RNA transcripts. Scientists carried out first-round RT-PCR using HTBI primers and then a second-round multiplex PCR. TCRdb analysed the multiplex PCR reads with MiXCR anew, one entry per CDR3 protein. The sample carries 350,000 to 450,000 distinct CDR3 sequences, around 21% recorded once. This sequence originates from a young woman with stable Graves' hyperthyroidism. The specimen sequenced was peripheral blood.

CDR3 nucleotide sequence: TGTGCCAGCAGTGGCCGGGAGCCCCAGTACTTC. Protein: CASSGREPQYF. The chain carries TRBV12-3 or TRBV12-4 and TRBJ2-5, with a tentative D call TRBD2 (6 bases). V gave up 5 bases and J gave up 9 bases, with 10 bases separating them. There are 11 residues in the CDR3.